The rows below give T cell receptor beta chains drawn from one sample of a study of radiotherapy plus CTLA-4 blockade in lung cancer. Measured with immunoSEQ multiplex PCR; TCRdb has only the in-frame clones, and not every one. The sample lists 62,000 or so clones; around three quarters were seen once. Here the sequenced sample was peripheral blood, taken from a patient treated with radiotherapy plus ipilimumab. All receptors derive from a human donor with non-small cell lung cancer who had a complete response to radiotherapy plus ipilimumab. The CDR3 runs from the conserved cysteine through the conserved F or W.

cdr3_aa: CAWNWEGETQYF; j_call: TRBJ2-5; v_call: TRBV30
cdr3_aa: CASSAGTSGRANTGELFF; j_call: TRBJ2-2; v_call: TRBV7-8
cdr3_aa: CASSLDHTGGNEQFF; j_call: TRBJ2-1; v_call: TRBV7-2
cdr3_aa: CASSFALLEAFF; j_call: TRBJ1-1; v_call: TRBV7-2
cdr3_aa: CASSSGGSTGNTIYF; j_call: TRBJ1-3; v_call: TRBV18
cdr3_aa: CASSLRGSYNEQFF; j_call: TRBJ2-1; v_call: TRBV7-8
cdr3_aa: CASSDQAGGPGDTQYF; j_call: TRBJ2-3; v_call: TRBV6-4
cdr3_aa: CASSLGLEQYF; j_call: TRBJ2-7; v_call: TRBV5-1
cdr3_aa: CASSLNGQGNTEAFF; j_call: TRBJ1-1; v_call: TRBV9
cdr3_aa: CASRPTGTGYGYTF; j_call: TRBJ1-2; v_call: TRBV28
cdr3_aa: CASSFRAGGLSDTQYF; j_call: TRBJ2-3; v_call: TRBV27
cdr3_aa: CATSLLGLLYNEQFF; j_call: TRBJ2-1; v_call: TRBV28
cdr3_aa: CASSPNMKGTGELFF; j_call: TRBJ2-2; v_call: TRBV18
cdr3_aa: CAISAAGQPQHF; j_call: TRBJ1-5; v_call: TRBV10-3
cdr3_aa: CASSNLAGGVDEQFF; j_call: TRBJ2-1; v_call: TRBV19
cdr3_aa: CASSRDSSNTGELFF; j_call: TRBJ2-2; v_call: TRBV5-1
cdr3_aa: CASSAWDRGDTEAFF; j_call: TRBJ1-1; v_call: TRBV7-9
cdr3_aa: CASSSDRGGSYNEQFF; j_call: TRBJ2-1; v_call: TRBV11-3